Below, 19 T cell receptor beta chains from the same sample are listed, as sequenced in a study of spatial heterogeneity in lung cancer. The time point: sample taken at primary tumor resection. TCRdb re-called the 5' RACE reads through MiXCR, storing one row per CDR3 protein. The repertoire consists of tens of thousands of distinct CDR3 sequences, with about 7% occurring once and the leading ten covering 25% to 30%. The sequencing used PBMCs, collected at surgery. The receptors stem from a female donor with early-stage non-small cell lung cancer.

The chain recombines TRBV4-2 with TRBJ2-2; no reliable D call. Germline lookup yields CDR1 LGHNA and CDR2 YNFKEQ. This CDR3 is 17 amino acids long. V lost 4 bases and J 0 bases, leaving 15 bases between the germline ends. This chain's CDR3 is CASSPRWDIANTGELFF. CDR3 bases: TGTGCCAGCAGCCCACGCTGGGATATCGCGAACACCGGGGAGCTGTTTTTT.

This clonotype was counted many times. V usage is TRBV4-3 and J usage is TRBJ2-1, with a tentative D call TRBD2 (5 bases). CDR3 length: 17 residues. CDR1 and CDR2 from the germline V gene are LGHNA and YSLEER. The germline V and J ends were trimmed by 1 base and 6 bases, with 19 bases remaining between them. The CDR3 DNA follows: TGCGCCAGCAGCCAAGTTCTCGACTACCTCCGCTCCAATGAGCAGTTCTTC. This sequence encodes CASSQVLDYLRSNEQFF.

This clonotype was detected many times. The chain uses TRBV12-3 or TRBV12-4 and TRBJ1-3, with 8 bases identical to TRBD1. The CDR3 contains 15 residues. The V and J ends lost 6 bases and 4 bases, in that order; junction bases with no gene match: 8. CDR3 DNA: TGTGCCAGCAGCCTTTCCGACAGGGGAGGAAACACCATATATTTT. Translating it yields CASSLSDRGGNTIYF.

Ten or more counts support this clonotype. The CDR3 spells CSARKTGEGEKLFF. CDR3 DNA: TGCAGTGCTAGGAAGACAGGGGAGGGTGAAAAACTGTTTTTT. The V gene is TRBV20-1, the J gene TRBJ1-4, with TRBD1 matching 8 bases. V was pared by 3 bases and J by 7 bases, with 7 bases of the junction left unmatched. This CDR3 comprises 14 residues. In germline, CDR1 is DFQATT, CDR2 SNEGSKA (reference sequence).

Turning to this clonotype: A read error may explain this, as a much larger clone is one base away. CDR3 DNA sequence: TGCGCCAGCAGCTTGCGGGGGCAAGCTTCACCCCTCCACTTT. Protein: CASSLRGQASPLHF. This chain uses TRBV5-1 with TRBJ1-6; a possible D gene is TRBD1 (6 bases). This CDR3 is built from 14 residues. V dropped 1 base and J dropped 9 bases, with 11 bases sitting between them. In germline, CDR1 is SGHRS, CDR2 YFSETQ.

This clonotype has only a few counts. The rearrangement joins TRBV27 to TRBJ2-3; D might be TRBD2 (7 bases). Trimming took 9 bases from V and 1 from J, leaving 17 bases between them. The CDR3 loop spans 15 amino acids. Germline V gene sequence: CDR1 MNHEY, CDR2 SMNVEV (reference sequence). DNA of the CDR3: TGTGCCAGGAGTAGGCGGGGGCGAGGCACAGATACGCAGTATTTT. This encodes CARSRRGRGTDTQYF.

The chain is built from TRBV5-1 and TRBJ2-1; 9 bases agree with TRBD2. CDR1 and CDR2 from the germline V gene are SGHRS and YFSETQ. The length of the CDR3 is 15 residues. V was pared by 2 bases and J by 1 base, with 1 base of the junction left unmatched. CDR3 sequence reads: CASSFSGGSYNEQFF. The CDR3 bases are TGCGCCAGCAGCTTTAGCGGGGGTTCCTACAATGAGCAGTTCTTC.

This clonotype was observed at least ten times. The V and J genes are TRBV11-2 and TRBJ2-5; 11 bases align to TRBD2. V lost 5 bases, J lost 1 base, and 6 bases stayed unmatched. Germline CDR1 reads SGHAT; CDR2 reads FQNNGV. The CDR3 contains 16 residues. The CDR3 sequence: CASSQTSGTLQETQYF. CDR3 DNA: TGTGCCAGCAGCCAGACTAGCGGGACGCTCCAAGAGACCCAGTACTTC.

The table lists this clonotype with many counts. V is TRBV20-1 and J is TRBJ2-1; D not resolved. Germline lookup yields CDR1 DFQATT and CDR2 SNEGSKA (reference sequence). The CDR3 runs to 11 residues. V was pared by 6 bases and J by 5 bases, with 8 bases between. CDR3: CSAWGNNEQFF. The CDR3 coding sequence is TGCAGTGCGTGGGGAAACAATGAGCAGTTCTTC.

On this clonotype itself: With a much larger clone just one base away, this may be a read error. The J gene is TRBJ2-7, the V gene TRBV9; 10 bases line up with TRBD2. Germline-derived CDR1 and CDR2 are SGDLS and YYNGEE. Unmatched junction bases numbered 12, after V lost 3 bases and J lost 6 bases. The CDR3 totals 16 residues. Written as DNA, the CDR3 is TGTGCCAGCAGCGAAGCCGGAGCGGGAGGGCCTGCCGAGCAGTACTTC. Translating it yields CASSEAGAGGPAEQYF.

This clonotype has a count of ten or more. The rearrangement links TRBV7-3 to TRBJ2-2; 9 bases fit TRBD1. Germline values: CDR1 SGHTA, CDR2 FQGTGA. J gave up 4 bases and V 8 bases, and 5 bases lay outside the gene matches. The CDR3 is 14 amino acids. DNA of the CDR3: TGTGCCAGCTGGGACAGGGTCGGCACCGGGGAGCTGTTTTTT. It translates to CASWDRVGTGELFF.

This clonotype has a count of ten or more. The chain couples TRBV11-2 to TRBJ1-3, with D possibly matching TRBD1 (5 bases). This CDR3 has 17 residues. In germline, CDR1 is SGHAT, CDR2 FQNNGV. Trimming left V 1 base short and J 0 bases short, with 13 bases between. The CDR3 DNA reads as TGTGCCAGCAGCTTAGTTTATCGGGGCCGCTCTGGAAACACCATATATTTT. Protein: CASSLVYRGRSGNTIYF.

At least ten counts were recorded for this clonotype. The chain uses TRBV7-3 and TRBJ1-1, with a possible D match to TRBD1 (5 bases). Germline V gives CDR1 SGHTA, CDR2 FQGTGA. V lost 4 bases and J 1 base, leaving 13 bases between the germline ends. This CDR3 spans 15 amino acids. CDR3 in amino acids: CASSYGVGENTEAFF. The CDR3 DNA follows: TGTGCCAGCAGCTACGGTGTAGGGGAGAACACTGAAGCTTTCTTT. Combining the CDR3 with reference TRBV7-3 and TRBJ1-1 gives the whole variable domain GAGVSQTPSNKVTEKGKYVELRCDPISGHTALYWYRQSLGQGPEFLIYFQGTGAADDSGLPNDRFFAVRPEGSVSTLKIQRTERGDSAVYLCASSYGVGENTEAFFGQGTRLTVV.

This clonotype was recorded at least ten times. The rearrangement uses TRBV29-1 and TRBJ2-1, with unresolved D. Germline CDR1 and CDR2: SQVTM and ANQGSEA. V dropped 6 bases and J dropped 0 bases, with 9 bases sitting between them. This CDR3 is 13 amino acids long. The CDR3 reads CSVRPGSYNEQFF. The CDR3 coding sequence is TGCAGCGTGAGGCCAGGCTCCTACAATGAGCAGTTCTTC.

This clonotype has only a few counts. The CDR3 region is CASSPRGSGSSYNEQFF. In nucleotides, the CDR3 is TGTGCCAGCAGCCCCCGGGGTAGCGGGAGCTCCTACAATGAGCAGTTCTTC. This sequence joins TRBV7-2 and TRBJ2-1, with TRBD2 matching over 9 bases. This CDR3 has 17 amino acids. The germline CDR1 and CDR2 sequences are SGHTA and FQGNSA. Trimming took 5 bases from V and 0 from J; bases not matched to a gene: 8.

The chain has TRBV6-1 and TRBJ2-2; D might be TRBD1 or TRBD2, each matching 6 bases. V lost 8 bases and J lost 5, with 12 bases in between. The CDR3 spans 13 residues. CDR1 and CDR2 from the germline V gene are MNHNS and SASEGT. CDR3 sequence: CASWRGYTGELFF. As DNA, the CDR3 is TGTGCCAGCTGGAGGGGGTATACCGGGGAGCTGTTTTTT.

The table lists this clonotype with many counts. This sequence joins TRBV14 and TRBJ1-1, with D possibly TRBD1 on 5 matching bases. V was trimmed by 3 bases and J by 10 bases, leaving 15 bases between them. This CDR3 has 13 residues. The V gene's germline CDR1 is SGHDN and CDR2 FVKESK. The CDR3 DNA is TGTGCCAGCAGCCACTCCATAGGGGCGCGAGCTTTCTTT. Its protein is CASSHSIGARAFF.

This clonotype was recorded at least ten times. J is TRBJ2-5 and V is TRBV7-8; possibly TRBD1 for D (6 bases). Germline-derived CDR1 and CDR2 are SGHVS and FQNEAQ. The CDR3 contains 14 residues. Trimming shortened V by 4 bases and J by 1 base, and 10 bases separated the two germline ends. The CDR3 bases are TGTGCCAGCAGCTCCGGACAGACCCAAGAGACCCAGTACTTC. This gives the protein CASSSGQTQETQYF.

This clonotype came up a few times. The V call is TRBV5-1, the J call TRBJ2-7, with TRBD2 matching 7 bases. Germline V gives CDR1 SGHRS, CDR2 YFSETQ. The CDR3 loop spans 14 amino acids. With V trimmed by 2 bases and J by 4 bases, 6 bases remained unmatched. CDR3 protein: CASSFGGSLYEQYF. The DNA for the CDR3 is TGCGCCAGCAGCTTTGGCGGGAGCTTGTACGAGCAGTACTTC. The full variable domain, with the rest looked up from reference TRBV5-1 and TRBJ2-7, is KAGVTQTPRYLIKTRGQQVTLSCSPISGHRSVSWYQQTPGQGLQFLFEYFSETQRNKGNFPGRFSGRQFSNSRSEMNVSTLELGDSALYLCASSFGGSLYEQYFGPGTRLTVT.